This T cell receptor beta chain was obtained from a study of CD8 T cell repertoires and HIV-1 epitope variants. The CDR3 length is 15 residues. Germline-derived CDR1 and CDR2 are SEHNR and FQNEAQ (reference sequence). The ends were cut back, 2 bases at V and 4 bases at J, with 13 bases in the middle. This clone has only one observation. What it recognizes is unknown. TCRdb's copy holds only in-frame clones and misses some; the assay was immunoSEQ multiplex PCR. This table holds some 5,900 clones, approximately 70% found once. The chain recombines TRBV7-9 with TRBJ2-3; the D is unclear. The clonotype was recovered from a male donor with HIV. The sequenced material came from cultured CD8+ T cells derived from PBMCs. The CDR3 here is CASSLYLNGADTQYF. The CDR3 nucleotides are TGTGCCAGCAGCTTATATTTGAATGGGGCAGATACGCAGTATTTT.